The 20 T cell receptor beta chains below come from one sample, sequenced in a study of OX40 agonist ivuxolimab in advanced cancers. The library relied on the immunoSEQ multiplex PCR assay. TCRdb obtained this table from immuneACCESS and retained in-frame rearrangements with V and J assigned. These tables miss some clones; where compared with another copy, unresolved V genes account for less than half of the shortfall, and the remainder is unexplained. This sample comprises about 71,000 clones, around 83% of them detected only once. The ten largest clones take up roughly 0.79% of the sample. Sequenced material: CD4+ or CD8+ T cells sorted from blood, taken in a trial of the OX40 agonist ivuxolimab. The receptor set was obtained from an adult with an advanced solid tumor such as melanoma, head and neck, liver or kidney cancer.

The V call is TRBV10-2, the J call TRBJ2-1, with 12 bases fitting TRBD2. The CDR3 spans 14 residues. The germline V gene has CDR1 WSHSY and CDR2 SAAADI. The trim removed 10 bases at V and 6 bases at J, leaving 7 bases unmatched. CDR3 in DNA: TGCGCCACCGGAGGACTAGCGGGATTCAATGAGCAGTTCTTC. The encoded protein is CATGGLAGFNEQFF.

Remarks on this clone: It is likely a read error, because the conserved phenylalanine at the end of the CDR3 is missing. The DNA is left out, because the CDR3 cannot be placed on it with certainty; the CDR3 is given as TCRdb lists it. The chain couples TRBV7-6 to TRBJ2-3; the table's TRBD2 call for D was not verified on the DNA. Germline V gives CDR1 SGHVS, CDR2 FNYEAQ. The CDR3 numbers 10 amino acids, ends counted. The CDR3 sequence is CASSSPSGSG.

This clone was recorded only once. CDR3 residues: CASSVRGSGELFF. The CDR3 DNA follows: TGTGCCAGCAGTGTCAGGGGGTCCGGGGAGCTGTTTTTT. This chain joins TRBV6-6 and TRBJ2-2, with 7 bases identical to TRBD1. CDR1 is MNHNY and CDR2 is SVGAGI in the germline V gene (reference sequence). The V and J ends lost 5 bases and 6 bases, in that order; junction bases with no gene match: 3. This CDR3 spans 13 amino acids.

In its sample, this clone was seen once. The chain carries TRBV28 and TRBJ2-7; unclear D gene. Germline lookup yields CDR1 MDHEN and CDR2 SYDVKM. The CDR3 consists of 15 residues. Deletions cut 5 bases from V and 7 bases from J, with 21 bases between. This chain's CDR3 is CASSPLGGSQREQYF. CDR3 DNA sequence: TGTGCCAGCAGTCCCCTCGGCGGAAGCCAAAGGGAGCAGTACTTC.

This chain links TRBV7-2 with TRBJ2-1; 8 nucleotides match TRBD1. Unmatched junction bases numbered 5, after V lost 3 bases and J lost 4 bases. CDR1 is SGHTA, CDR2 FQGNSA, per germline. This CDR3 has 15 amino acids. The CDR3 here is CASSFDRGEYNEQFF. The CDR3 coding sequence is TGTGCCAGCAGCTTCGACAGGGGCGAATACAATGAGCAGTTCTTC.

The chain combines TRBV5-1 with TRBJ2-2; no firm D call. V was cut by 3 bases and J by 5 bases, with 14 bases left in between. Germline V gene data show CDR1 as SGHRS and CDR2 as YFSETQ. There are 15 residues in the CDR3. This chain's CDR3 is CASSSRQDQTGELFF. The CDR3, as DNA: TGCGCCAGCAGCTCGCGGCAGGATCAAACCGGGGAGCTGTTTTTT.

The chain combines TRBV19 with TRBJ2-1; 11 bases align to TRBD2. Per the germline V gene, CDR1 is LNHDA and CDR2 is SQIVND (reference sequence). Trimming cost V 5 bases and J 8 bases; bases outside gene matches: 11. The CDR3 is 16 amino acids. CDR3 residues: CASSLSTSGIRDEQFF. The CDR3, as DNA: TGTGCCAGTAGTCTGTCGACTAGCGGGATTAGGGATGAGCAGTTCTTC.

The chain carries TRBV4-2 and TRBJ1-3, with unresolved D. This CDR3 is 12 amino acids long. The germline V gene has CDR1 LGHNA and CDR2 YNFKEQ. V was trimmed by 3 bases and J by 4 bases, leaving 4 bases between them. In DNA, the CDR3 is TGTGCCAGCAGCCATCAAGGAAACACCATATATTTT. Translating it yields CASSHQGNTIYF.

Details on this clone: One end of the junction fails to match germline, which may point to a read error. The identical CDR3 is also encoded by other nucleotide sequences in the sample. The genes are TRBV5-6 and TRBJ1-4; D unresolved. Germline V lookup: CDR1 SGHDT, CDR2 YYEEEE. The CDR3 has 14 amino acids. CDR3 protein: CASSLEAINEKLFF. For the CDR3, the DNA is TGTGCCAGCAGCTTGGAGGCAATTAATGAAAAGCTGTTTTTT.

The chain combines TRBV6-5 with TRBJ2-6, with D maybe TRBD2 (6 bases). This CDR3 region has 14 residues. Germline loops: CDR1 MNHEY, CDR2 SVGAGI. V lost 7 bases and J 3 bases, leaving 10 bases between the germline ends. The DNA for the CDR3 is TGTGCCAGCAAAGGAGGGCTTGGGGCCAACGTCCTGACTTTC. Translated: CASKGGLGANVLTF.

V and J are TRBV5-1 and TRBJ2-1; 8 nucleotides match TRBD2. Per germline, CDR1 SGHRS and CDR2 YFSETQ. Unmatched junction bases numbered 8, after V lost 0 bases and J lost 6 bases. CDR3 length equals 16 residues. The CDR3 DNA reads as TGCGCCAGCAGCTTGGATTCGCGGGGGGAACCCAATGAGCAGTTCTTC. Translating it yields CASSLDSRGEPNEQFF.

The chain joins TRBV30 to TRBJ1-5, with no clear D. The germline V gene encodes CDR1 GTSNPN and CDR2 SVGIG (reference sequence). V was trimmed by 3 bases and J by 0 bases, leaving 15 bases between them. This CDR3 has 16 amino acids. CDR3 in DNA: TGTGCCTGGAGGGCGGAAGGACTCCTTAGCAATCAGCCCCAGCATTTT. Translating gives CAWRAEGLLSNQPQHF.

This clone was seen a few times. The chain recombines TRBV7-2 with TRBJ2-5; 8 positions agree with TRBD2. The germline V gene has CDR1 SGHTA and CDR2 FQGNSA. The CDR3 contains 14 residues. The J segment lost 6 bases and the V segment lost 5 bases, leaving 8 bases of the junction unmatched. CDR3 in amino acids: CASSATSGPKTQYF. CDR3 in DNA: TGTGCCAGCAGCGCCACTAGCGGCCCTAAGACCCAGTACTTC.

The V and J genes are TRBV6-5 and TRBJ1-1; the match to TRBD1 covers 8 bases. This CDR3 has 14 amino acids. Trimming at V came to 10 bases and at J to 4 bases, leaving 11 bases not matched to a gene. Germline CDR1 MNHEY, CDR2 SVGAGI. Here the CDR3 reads CATKQGGDGTEAFF. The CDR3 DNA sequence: TGTGCCACCAAACAGGGGGGCGATGGCACTGAAGCTTTCTTT.

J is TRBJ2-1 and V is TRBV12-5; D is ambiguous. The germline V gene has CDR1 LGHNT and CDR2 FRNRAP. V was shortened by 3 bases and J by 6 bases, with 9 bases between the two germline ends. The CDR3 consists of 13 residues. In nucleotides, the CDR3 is TGTGCTAGTGGTTTCGAGACAATCAATGAGCAGTTCTTC. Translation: CASGFETINEQFF. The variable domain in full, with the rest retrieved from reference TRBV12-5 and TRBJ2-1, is DARVTQTPRHKVTEMGQEVTMRCQPILGHNTVFWYRQTMMQGLELLAYFRNRAPLDDSGMPKDRFSAEMPDATLATLKIQPSEPRDSAVYFCASGFETINEQFFGPGTRLTVL.

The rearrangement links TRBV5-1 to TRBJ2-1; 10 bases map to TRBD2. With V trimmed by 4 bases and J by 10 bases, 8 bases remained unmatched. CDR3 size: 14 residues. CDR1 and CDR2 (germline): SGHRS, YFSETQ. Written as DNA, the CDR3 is TGCGCCAGCAGCAGGACTAGCGGTCAGATCGAGCAGTTCTTC. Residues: CASSRTSGQIEQFF.

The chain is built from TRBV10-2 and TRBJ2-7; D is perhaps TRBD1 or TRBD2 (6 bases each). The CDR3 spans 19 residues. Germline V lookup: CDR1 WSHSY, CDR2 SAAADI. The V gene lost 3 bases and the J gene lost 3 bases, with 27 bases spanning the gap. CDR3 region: CASSDPGASLSTGGYEQYF. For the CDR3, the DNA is TGCGCCAGCAGTGACCCGGGGGCCAGTCTGTCCACCGGGGGCTACGAGCAGTACTTC.

CDR3 amino acids: CASSRTDTQYF. DNA for the CDR3: TGTGCCAGCAGCCGAACAGATACGCAGTATTTT. The chain combines TRBV11-2 with TRBJ2-3; no clear D gene. This CDR3 spans 11 amino acids. Germline loops: CDR1 SGHAT, CDR2 FQNNGV. Trimming removed 5 bases at V and 3 bases at J, with 3 bases between. Variable domain in full (rest from reference TRBV11-2 and TRBJ2-3): EAGVAQSPRYKIIEKRQSVAFWCNPISGHATLYWYQQILGQGPKLLIQFQNNGVVDDSQLPKDRFSAERLKGVDSTLKIQPAKLEDSAVYLCASSRTDTQYFGPGTRLTVL.

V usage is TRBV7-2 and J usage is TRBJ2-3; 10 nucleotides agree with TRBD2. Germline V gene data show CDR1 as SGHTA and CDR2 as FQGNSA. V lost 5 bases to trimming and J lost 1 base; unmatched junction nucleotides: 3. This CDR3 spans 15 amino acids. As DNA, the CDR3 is TGTGCCAGCAGCCCCCTAGCGGGGGGCACAGATACGCAGTATTTT. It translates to CASSPLAGGTDTQYF.

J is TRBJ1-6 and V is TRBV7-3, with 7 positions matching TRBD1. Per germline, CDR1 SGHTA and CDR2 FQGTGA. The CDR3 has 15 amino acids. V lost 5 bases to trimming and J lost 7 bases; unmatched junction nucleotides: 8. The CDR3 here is CASSQRQGNNSPLHF. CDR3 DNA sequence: TGTGCCAGCAGCCAACGACAGGGAAACAATTCACCCCTCCACTTT.